A single sample is the source of the 2 T cell receptor beta chains below, sequenced in a study of T cells after somatic rescue of genetic block. Data came from immunoSEQ multiplex PCR; TCRdb stores just in-frame clones and leaves some out. Counted here are roughly 51,000 clones, 90% to 97% occurring once; the ten biggest clones make up approximately 0.07%. The material sequenced was peripheral blood mononuclear cells (PBMCs). The receptor source for this set is a child in the first two years of life.

Details on this clone: Other nucleotide sequences from this sample produce the same CDR3. As DNA, the CDR3 is TGTGCCAGTAGGAACACCGGGGAGCTGTTTTTT. Protein: CASRNTGELFF. This rearrangement joins TRBV19 to TRBJ2-2; D call uncertain. This CDR3 region has 11 residues. The V end was cut by 6 bases, the J end by 1 base, with 0 bases between. CDR1 and CDR2 from the germline V gene are LNHDA and SQIVND (reference sequence).

In DNA form, the CDR3 reads TGTGCCAGCAGCTTTTTGAGACACAAGAACACTGAAGCTTTCTTT. This translates into CASSFLRHKNTEAFF. This chain links TRBV5-5 with TRBJ1-1; D unclear. Germline assignment: CDR1 SGHKS and CDR2 YYEKEE (reference sequence). The V end lost 2 bases, the J end lost 1 base, and 12 bases lay between the germline ends. This CDR3 has 15 amino acids.